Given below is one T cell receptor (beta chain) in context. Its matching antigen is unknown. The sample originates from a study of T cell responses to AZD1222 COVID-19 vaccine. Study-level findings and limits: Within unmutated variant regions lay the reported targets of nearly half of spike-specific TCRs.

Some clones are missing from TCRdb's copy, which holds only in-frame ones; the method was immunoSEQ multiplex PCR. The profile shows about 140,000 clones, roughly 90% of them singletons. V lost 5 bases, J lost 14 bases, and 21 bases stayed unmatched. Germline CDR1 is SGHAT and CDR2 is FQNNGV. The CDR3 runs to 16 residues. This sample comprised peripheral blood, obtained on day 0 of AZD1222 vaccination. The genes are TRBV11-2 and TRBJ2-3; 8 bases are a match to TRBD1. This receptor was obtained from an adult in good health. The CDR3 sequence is CASSRRTGPPNLPPYF. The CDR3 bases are TGTGCCAGCAGCCGCCGGACAGGGCCCCCAAATCTCCCTCCGTATTTT.